This T cell receptor beta chain comes out of a study of a mutant IDH1 vaccine in newly diagnosed glioma. Across the whole study: Vaccination started 4-6 weeks after radiotherapy alone, or with temozolomide cycles. Before enrollment, patients got radiotherapy alone, temozolomide alone, or mostly the combination.

Here immunoSEQ multiplex PCR was the method, and the copy in TCRdb shows in-frame clones only, minus some. The profile covers about 120,000 clones, with about four fifths appearing a single time and under 5.5% taken by the ten largest. This CDR3 has 16 residues. CDR1 and CDR2 from the germline V gene are LGHNA and YNFKEQ. Losses at the gene ends were 1 base for V and 8 bases for J; bases not matched to a gene: 10. Time point specified: week 11, during vaccination. Alongside topical imiquimod, each dose of vaccine comprised 300 ug of mutant IDH1 20-mer peptide. Comment on this clone: Its matching antigen is unknown.

The receptor comes from a man aged 40-50 years with glioma. Sample: PBMCs, taken from a glioma patient whose treatment included an IDH1 peptide vaccine. The V and J genes are TRBV4-2 and TRBJ2-1, with 8 bases matching TRBD2. In DNA form, the CDR3 reads TGTGCCAGCAGCCAAGCCCGGACTAGCTTAGGGGATGAGCAGTTCTTC. Translating gives CASSQARTSLGDEQFF.